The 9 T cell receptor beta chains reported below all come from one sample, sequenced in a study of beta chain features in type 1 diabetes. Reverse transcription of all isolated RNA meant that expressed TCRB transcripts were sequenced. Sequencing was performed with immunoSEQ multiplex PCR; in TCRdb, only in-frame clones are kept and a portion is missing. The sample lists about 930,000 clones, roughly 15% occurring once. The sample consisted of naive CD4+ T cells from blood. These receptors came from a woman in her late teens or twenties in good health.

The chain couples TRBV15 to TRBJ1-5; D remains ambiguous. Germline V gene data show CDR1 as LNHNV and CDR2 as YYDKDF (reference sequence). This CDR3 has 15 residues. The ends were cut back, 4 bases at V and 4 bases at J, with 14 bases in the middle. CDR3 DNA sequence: TGTGCCACCAGCACCCGAGGGAGGAGTAATCAGCCCCAGCATTTT. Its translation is CATSTRGRSNQPQHF.

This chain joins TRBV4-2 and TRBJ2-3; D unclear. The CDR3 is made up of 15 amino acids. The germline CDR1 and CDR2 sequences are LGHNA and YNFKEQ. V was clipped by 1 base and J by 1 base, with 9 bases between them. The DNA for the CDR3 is TGTGCCAGCAGCCAAGGGGCCAGAGGCACAGATACGCAGTATTTT. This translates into CASSQGARGTDTQYF.

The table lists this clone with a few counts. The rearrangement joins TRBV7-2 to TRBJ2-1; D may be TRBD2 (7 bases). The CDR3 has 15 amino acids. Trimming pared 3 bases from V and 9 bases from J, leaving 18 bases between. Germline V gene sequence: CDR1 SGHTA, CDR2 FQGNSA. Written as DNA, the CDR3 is TGTGCCAGCAGCTTCCTGGGGGGGCCAGGTGTTGAGCAGTTCTTC. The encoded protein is CASSFLGGPGVEQFF.

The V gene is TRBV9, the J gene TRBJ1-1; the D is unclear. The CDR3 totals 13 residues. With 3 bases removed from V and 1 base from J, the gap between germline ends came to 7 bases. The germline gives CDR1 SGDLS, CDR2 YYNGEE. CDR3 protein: CASSGVQNTEAFF. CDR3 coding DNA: TGTGCCAGCAGCGGAGTTCAGAACACTGAAGCTTTCTTT.

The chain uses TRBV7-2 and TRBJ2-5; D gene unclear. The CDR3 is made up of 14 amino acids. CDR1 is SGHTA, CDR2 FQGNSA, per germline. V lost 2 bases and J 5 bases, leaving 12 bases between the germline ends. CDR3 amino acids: CASSLNRVMETQYF. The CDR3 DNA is TGTGCCAGCAGCTTAAATAGGGTGATGGAGACCCAGTACTTC.

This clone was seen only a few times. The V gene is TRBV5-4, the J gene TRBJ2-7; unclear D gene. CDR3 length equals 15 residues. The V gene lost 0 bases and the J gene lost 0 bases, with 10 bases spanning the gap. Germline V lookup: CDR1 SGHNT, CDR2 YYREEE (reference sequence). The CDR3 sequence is CASSLVVEDSYEQYF. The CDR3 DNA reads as TGTGCCAGCAGCTTGGTTGTCGAGGACTCCTACGAGCAGTACTTC.

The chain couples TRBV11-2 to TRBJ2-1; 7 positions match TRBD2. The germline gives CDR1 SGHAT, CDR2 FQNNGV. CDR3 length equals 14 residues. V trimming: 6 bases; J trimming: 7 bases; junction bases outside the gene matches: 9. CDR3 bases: TGTGCCAGCAGACGTATAGCGGGCATGAATGAGCAGTTCTTC. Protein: CASRRIAGMNEQFF.

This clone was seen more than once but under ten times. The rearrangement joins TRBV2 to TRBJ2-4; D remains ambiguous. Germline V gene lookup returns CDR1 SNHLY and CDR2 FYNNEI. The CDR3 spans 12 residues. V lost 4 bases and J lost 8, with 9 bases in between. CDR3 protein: CASSGLKDIQYF. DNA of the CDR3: TGTGCCAGCAGTGGGTTGAAGGACATTCAGTACTTC.

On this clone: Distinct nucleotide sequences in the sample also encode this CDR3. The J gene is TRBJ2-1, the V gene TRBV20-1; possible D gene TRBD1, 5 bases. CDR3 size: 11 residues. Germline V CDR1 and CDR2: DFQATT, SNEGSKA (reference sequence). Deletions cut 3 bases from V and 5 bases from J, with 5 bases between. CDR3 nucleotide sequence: TGCAGTGCTAGGGGGCACAATGAGCAGTTCTTC. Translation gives CSARGHNEQFF.